One T cell receptor (beta chain) is described in this entry. Between the trimmed V and J ends, which lost 2 bases and 0 bases, there was a span of 7 bases. Germline CDR1 reads MNHEY; CDR2 reads SVGAGI. The CDR3 has 14 residues. This specimen belongs to a study of cytomegalovirus exposure and HLA in healthy donors. The study ran its PCR with 60 Vbeta and 13 Jbeta primers. Method: immunoSEQ multiplex PCR; TCRdb's copy keeps in-frame clones and lacks some. The sample contains tens of thousands of clones, around 72% of which appear only once. The sequencing sample was made of PBMCs. The receptor's source is a woman in her 40s in good health and CMV-seropositive. The chain has TRBV6-5 and TRBJ1-2; D not resolved. CDR3 loop: CASSYNGANYGYTF. CDR3 in DNA: TGTGCCAGCAGTTACAACGGAGCTAACTATGGCTACACCTTC.